This passage covers 9 T cell receptor beta chains from one sample sequenced in a study of B cell selection in AIRE deficiency. Clones were sequenced by immunoSEQ multiplex PCR, and TCRdb holds only the in-frame ones, with some missing. The sample yields 20,000 or so clones, about 93% seen once. The regulatory T cell sort gate was CD4+CD25hiCD127low/negative. Sequenced sample: CD4+CD25+ Tregs sorted from PBMCs. Source of these receptors: a human donor in good health.

The chain carries TRBV6-5 and TRBJ1-2; maybe TRBD1 (5 bases). The germline V gene encodes CDR1 MNHEY and CDR2 SVGAGI. V lost 2 bases to trimming and J lost 6 bases, with 7 bases between them. This CDR3 region has 12 residues. CDR3 region: CASSYRGDGYTF. The CDR3 coding sequence is TGTGCCAGCAGTTACAGGGGAGATGGCTACACCTTC.

V gene TRBV18 combines with J gene TRBJ2-7; D may be TRBD1 or TRBD2 (5 bases each). V was shortened by 4 bases and J by 2 bases, with 15 bases between the two germline ends. Germline values: CDR1 KGHSH, CDR2 LQKENI. The CDR3 consists of 15 residues. The CDR3 is CASSLGGGGPYEQYF. CDR3 in DNA: TGTGCCAGCTCACTGGGTGGGGGTGGACCCTACGAGCAGTACTTC.

This chain uses TRBV6-1 with TRBJ2-7; D remains unclear. V shed 8 bases and J shed 0 bases, with 14 bases lying between them. The CDR3 is made up of 14 amino acids. Germline CDR1 is MNHNS and CDR2 is SASEGT. CDR3 bases: TGTGCCAGCGCCGCTGGGCGGAACTCCTACGAGCAGTACTTC. Amino acids: CASAAGRNSYEQYF.

The sample holds one count of this clone. This chain connects TRBV7-2 to TRBJ2-7, with 10 bases that match TRBD2. CDR3 length: 14 amino acids. Germline CDR1 SGHTA, CDR2 FQGNSA. The V segment lost 5 bases and the J segment 6 bases; nucleotides outside the gene matches: 7. CDR3 sequence (DNA): TGTGCCAGCAGCCCTCTAGCGGGAGCCCTCGAGCAGTACTTC. Translated: CASSPLAGALEQYF.

The V call is TRBV6-5, the J call TRBJ1-3; 7 nucleotides agree with TRBD1. V shed 6 bases and J 3 bases; nucleotides not matched to a gene: 8. The length of the CDR3 is 15 residues. CDR1 is MNHEY, CDR2 SVGAGI, per germline. In DNA, the CDR3 is TGTGCCAGCAGCCACGAGGGGGCTGGTGGAAACACCATATATTTT. As protein: CASSHEGAGGNTIYF.

The chain employs TRBV10-1 and TRBJ2-1, with TRBD2 matching 12 bases. Trimming took 7 bases from V and 4 from J; bases not matched to a gene: 8. The CDR3 loop spans 16 amino acids. CDR1 is WNHNN, CDR2 SYGVQD, per germline (reference sequence). CDR3: CASNIGTSGSYNEQFF. In nucleotides, the CDR3 is TGCGCCAGCAACATAGGGACTAGCGGGTCGTACAATGAGCAGTTCTTC.

Here the CDR3 reads CASRPLGGGRETQYF. For the CDR3, the DNA is TGCGCCAGCAGACCCCTGGGGGGAGGTCGGGAGACCCAGTACTTC. This sequence joins TRBV10-2 and TRBJ2-5; D might be TRBD2 (6 bases). The CDR3 consists of 15 residues. Per the germline V gene, CDR1 is WSHSY and CDR2 is SAAADI. Trimming removed 6 bases at V and 5 bases at J, with 19 bases between.

The chain employs TRBV18 and TRBJ2-3; TRBD2 matches at 8 bases. V lost 0 bases and J lost 0; bases outside the gene matches: 17. The CDR3 length is 21 residues. Germline assignment: CDR1 KGHSH and CDR2 LQKENI. CDR3 sequence (DNA): TGTGCCAGCTCACCACCTTGGGCTAGCGGGTCGGACGTATCTAGCACAGATACGCAGTATTTT. This codes for CASSPPWASGSDVSSTDTQYF.

The rearrangement links TRBV6-6 to TRBJ1-1; 7 bases are shared with TRBD1. Germline V CDR1 and CDR2: MNHNY, SVGAGI (reference sequence). There are 13 residues in the CDR3. V was clipped by 8 bases and J by 3 bases; unmatched bases: 6. CDR3 sequence reads: CASGAGGYTEAFF. DNA of the CDR3: TGTGCCAGCGGGGCAGGGGGTTACACTGAAGCTTTCTTT.